The next 4 T cell receptor beta chains were all read from a single sample in a study of naive CD8 T cells in extremely preterm neonates. Study-level points and caveats: Preterm CDR3s were shorter than older groups', with fewer N additions and less trimming.

Extremely preterm deliveries at about 23-27 weeks of gestation provided the preterm samples. The table came from immunoSEQ multiplex PCR; TCRdb's copy has only in-frame clones and leaves some out. The sample records about 5,000 clones, about 96% being singletons. The antigens these receptors bind are not known. Specimen: naive CD8+ T cells from cord blood. The receptor set was obtained from a boy who was born preterm.

This clone was found a few times. The chain combines TRBV4-1 with TRBJ2-7; tentatively, D is TRBD1 (6 bases). Per the germline V gene, CDR1 is MGHRA and CDR2 is YSYEKL. The germline V and J ends were trimmed by 3 bases and 3 bases, with 12 bases remaining between them. The CDR3 runs to 14 residues. In DNA, the CDR3 is TGCGCCAGCAGCCACACCGGGACAAACTACGAGCAGTACTTC. It yields the protein CASSHTGTNYEQYF.

The chain is built from TRBV5-4 and TRBJ2-3; unclear D gene. From germline, CDR1 is SGHNT and CDR2 YYREEE (reference sequence). This CDR3 is built from 13 residues. Trimming pared 0 bases from V and 3 bases from J, leaving 5 bases between. The CDR3 loop is CASSLARTDTQYF. The CDR3 DNA reads as TGTGCCAGCAGCTTGGCCCGGACAGATACGCAGTATTTT.

The V call is TRBV7-9, the J call TRBJ2-1; D may be TRBD2 (5 bases). Germline-derived CDR1 and CDR2 are SEHNR and FQNEAQ (reference sequence). Deletions cut 9 bases from V and 5 bases from J, with 11 bases between. This CDR3 is 12 amino acids long. CDR3 sequence (DNA): TGTGCCAGTGTTCGAGCGGACAATGAGCAGTTCTTC. It encodes CASVRADNEQFF.

The genes are TRBV10-3 and TRBJ2-1; D not resolved. Germline lookup yields CDR1 ENHRY and CDR2 SYGVKD. Trimming pared 8 bases from V and 6 bases from J, leaving 2 bases between. The CDR3 is 9 amino acids. The CDR3 here is CAIGNEQFF. The CDR3, as DNA: TGTGCCATCGGCAATGAGCAGTTCTTC.